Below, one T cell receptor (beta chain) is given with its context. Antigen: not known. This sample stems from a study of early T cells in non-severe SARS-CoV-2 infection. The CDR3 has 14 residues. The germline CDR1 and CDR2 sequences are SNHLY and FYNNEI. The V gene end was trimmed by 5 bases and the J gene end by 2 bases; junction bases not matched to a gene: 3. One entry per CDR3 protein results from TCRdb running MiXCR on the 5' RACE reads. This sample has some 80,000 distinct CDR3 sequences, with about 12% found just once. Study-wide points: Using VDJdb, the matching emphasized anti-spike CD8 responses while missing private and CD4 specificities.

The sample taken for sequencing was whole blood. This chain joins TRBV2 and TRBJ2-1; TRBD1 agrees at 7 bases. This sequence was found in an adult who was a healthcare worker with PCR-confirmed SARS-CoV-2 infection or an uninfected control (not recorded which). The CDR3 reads CASSITGAYNEQFF. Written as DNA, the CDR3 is TGTGCCAGCAGTATCACAGGGGCCTACAATGAGCAGTTCTTC.